This T cell receptor (beta chain) was sequenced for a study of monozygotic twins with cystic fibrosis. Whole-study context: Libraries were built from approximately 3 micrograms of fragmented DNA using approximately 16 PCR cycles.

The length of the CDR3 is 16 residues. Germline V lookup: CDR1 SQVTM, CDR2 ANQGSEA. V was pared by 7 bases and J by 1 base, with 11 bases of the junction left unmatched. General study points: Median Simpson clonality of 0.0095 suggested naive T cells predominated. Co-twins had the most similar V usage for 13 of 16 pairs, J for 8. In this small cohort, shared CDR3 numbers showed no association with age, concordance or disease severity.

In the case of this clone: Antigen specificity is unknown.

The protocol was immunoSEQ multiplex PCR, while the TCRdb copy is restricted to in-frame clones and leaves out a portion. The data contain about 30,000 clones, 85% of them singletons. The sequence derives from a girl aged 2-15 years with cystic fibrosis. This chain connects TRBV29-1 to TRBJ2-1; TRBD1 agrees at 9 bases. Sequenced input: blood. CDR3 residues: CSARTLDRGSYNEQFF. CDR3 sequence (DNA): TGCAGCGCCCGAACCTTGGACAGGGGTTCCTACAATGAGCAGTTCTTC.